This T cell receptor beta chain was found in a study of tumor and adjacent non-tumor tissue in lung cancer. Study-wide results and caveats: Tumor repertoires had a smaller top 100 clone share than normal lung.

Germline lookup yields CDR1 SEHNR and CDR2 FQNEAQ (reference sequence). The CDR3 contains 14 residues. Deletions cut 5 bases from V and 3 bases from J, with 14 bases between. Comment on this clonotype: Antigen: not known. A single base separates this from a much larger clone, so it may be a read error.

RNA was extracted from bulk tissue without any cell sorting. Three rounds of nested PCR, following a modified ARM-PCR protocol, produced the TCRbeta library. TCRdb reprocessed the multiplex PCR reads via MiXCR and lists one record per CDR3 protein. The data show 69,000 or so distinct CDR3 sequences, around three quarters seen once. The chain joins TRBV7-9 to TRBJ2-7; maybe TRBD2 (6 bases). The source is a man between 60 and 70 years old with non-small cell lung cancer. The source material was lung tumor tissue. CDR3 DNA: TGTGCCAGCAGCACCCGGGAGATGGTCTACGAGCAGTACTTC. It encodes CASSTREMVYEQYF. Full variable domain (remainder filled in from reference TRBV7-9 and TRBJ2-7): DTGVSQNPRHKITKRGQNVTFRCDPISEHNRLYWYRQTLGQGPEFLTYFQNEAQLEKSRLLSDRFSAERPKGSFSTLEIQRTEQGDSAMYLCASSTREMVYEQYFGPGTRLTVT.